This T cell receptor beta chain was identified during a study of T cells after yellow fever vaccination. The sample holds a few counts of this clonotype. In TCRdb, the 5' RACE reads were re-called with MiXCR into one record per CDR3 protein. The sample includes approximately 350,000 distinct CDR3 sequences, around 10% seen only once; the top ten take around 19%. This CDR3 is 17 amino acids long. CDR1 SGHNT and CDR2 YYREEE come from the germline V gene (reference sequence). Germline trimming cut 6 bases from V and 2 bases from J; bases unmatched to any gene: 11. The starting material was PBMCs, obtained on the day of the first yellow fever vaccination. This receptor was identified in a man aged 18 to 30 who received the YFV17D yellow fever vaccine. This chain joins TRBV5-4 and TRBJ2-5, with TRBD2 matching 12 bases. DNA of the CDR3: TGTGCCAGCACTAGACGACTAGCGGGGGCCGGTCAAGAGACCCAGTACTTC. It codes for CASTRRLAGAGQETQYF. Drawing the rest from reference TRBV5-4 and TRBJ2-5, the complete variable domain is ETGVTQSPTHLIKTRGQQVTLRCSSQSGHNTVSWYQQALGQGPQFIFQYYREEENGRGNFPPRFSGLQFPNYSSELNVNALELDDSALYLCASTRRLAGAGQETQYFGPGTRLLVL.